This T cell receptor (beta chain) was captured by sequencing in a study of cytomegalovirus exposure and HLA in healthy donors (dated by TCRdb to about 2017). Concerning the study at large: A later analysis indicated that the 120 or so validation repertoires were generated on the platform also employed for the approximately 700 repertoires of the first cohort. The study was designed to test whether signatures of past pathogen exposure could be identified by cataloging public T cell receptors. Besides the first cohort of 550 to 750 subjects, a separate validation cohort made up of roughly 120 different subjects was used. To predict cytomegalovirus infection status, the study brought together high-throughput TCR immunosequencing, statistical association of individual TCRs with disease status, and machine learning. Broader findings and caveats from the paper: The authors suggested that the approach could potentially be extended to other disease states and immunological phenotypes. Most TCR sequences were observed very rarely across donors, whereas some public TCRs were present in many individuals. A later analysis found that TCRs clustered in the first cohort also tended to co-occur in the 110 or so validation repertoires, with 94% of cluster scores above 0. A later analysis had no HLA typing for the validation cohort, so co-occurrence there was scored across all 130 or so repertoires. The study gave a list of 150 to 200 TCR beta chains associated with cytomegalovirus. A few of the identified cytomegalovirus-associated TCR beta chains were confirmed in vitro to be specific for cytomegalovirus antigens. The classifier was reported to diagnose cytomegalovirus status with high specificity and sensitivity in both the original cohort and the validation cohort.

The junction shows trimming of 4 bases on V and 4 bases on J, plus 13 bases between the germline ends. The CDR3 starts with the cysteine, ends with the phenylalanine, and has 14 residues. The retained sequence is limited to the CDR3, 42 bases, with the frame set at the first base. From the germline V gene, CDR1 is MGHRA and CDR2 is YSYEKL. The library relied on the immunoSEQ multiplex PCR assay. For the original study's pipeline: To diagnose cytomegalovirus status from the catalog of TCR beta chain sequences, a statistical classification framework was built. The table was pulled from immuneACCESS by TCRdb, which kept in-frame rearrangements only. Such tables lose some clones; where checked, under half of the loss comes from unresolved V genes, and the rest has no known cause. The DNA gave D and trimming, while V, J and clone size come from that table. The sample table shows approximately 260,000 clones, and about 86% are seen once. Of the sample, roughly 1.2% is held by the ten largest clones.

The donors were included in the validation cohort of 120 subjects, a group kept apart from the 666-subject first cohort. This clone was observed a handful of times. The clone's antigen remains unknown. Nothing much larger sits one base from this clone, and base qualities are not available. This TCR was recovered from a woman aged 25 to 45 in good health and CMV-seropositive. The chain is made from TRBV4-1 and TRBJ1-2, with no confident D gene call. Input material: PBMCs. DNA sequence: TGCGCCAGCAGCCCAAGGCGGGGAGCCTATGGCTACACCTTC. It is translated as CASSPRRGAYGYTF.